The clone carrying this TCR beta chain was observed many times. The authors prepared the TCRbeta library with unique molecular identifiers. TCRdb recomputed calls from the PCR reads with MiXCR, one row per CDR3 protein. The table records roughly 240,000 distinct CDR3 sequences, around 7.5% of them present only once. This entry comes from a study of T-cell reconstitution after alpha-beta-depleted transplantation in children. The V gene's germline CDR1 is LGHNA and CDR2 YNFKEQ. This CDR3 has 16 amino acids. V was pared by 1 base and J by 5 bases, with 7 bases of the junction left unmatched. The sequenced sample was PBMCs, mostly from graft donor cells, obtained 180 days after TCRalphabeta/CD19-depleted stem cell transplant. This TCR was sampled from a male patient younger than 18 who had a stem cell transplant for acute lymphoblastic leukemia, so the T cells may come from the graft donor. V is TRBV4-2 and J is TRBJ2-7; TRBD2 agrees at 11 bases. This CDR3 is CASSQVSGRAGDEQYF. Written as DNA, the CDR3 is TGTGCCAGCAGCCAAGTTAGCGGGAGGGCTGGGGACGAGCAGTACTTC.